This TCR beta chain originates from a study of T cells in Graves' hyperthyroidism and ophthalmopathy. Study results and limitations: Researchers found most expanded thyroid clonotypes above 0.001 in blood as well.

Regions amplified from RNA transcripts were the TCR beta CDR3 regions. The HTBI primer set served for first-round RT-PCR of the TCR CDR3. TCRdb itself ran the multiplex PCR reads through MiXCR, one entry per CDR3 protein. The sample lists 300,000 to 400,000 distinct CDR3 sequences, around a fifth occurring once. Extraction of PBMCs used 7.5 to 10 ml of fresh peripheral blood. With regard to this clonotype: Its antigen is not known.

This clonotype was obtained from a woman in her 50s with Graves' hyperthyroidism. The sequenced sample was blood.

This CDR3 reads CSVGSTGGSSEKLFF. The CDR3 coding sequence is TGCAGCGTTGGCTCGACAGGGGGGTCGAGTGAAAAACTGTTTTTT. This chain links TRBV29-1 with TRBJ1-4, with 9 nucleotides matching TRBD1. Germline V gives CDR1 SQVTM, CDR2 ANQGSEA. V lost 4 bases, J lost 7 bases, and 10 bases stayed unmatched. The CDR3 spans 15 residues. Full variable domain (remainder filled in from reference TRBV29-1 and TRBJ1-4): SAVISQKPSRDICQRGTSLTIQCQVDSQVTMMFWYRQQPGQSLTLIATANQGSEATYESGFVIDKFPISRPNLTFSTLTVSNMSPEDSSIYLCSVGSTGGSSEKLFFGSGTQLSVL.